Below are 14 T cell receptor beta chains sequenced from a single sample in a study of T cell clonality in common variable immunodeficiency. Study results and limitations: In common variable immunodeficiency, TCR beta chains reportedly carried fewer deletions and N-nucleotide insertions.

The antigens of these receptors remain unknown. The protocol was immunoSEQ multiplex PCR, while the TCRdb copy is restricted to in-frame clones and leaves out a portion. The sample holds several thousand clones. Sequenced material: peripheral blood mononuclear cells. The receptors shown here come from a human donor with common variable immunodeficiency.

Regarding this clone: Sequencing ends 3 residues short of the CDR3 end; the germline J gene provides the rest. The V call is TRBV30, the J call TRBJ2-7; weak D call: TRBD2 (7 bases). V was shortened by 0 bases and J by 5 bases, with 14 bases between the two germline ends. Germline V gene sequence: CDR1 GTSNPN, CDR2 SVGIG (reference sequence). The CDR3 consists of 14 residues. The CDR3 protein is CAWSVQGAGDEQYF. CDR3 DNA (partial): TGTGCCTGGAGTGTACAGGGTGCGGGAGACGAG.

In the case of this clone: The sequenced fragment ends 3 residues before the CDR3 boundary, so the rest is inferred from the germline J gene. This chain joins TRBV18 and TRBJ2-7; 8 bases map to TRBD1. The germline CDR1 and CDR2 sequences are KGHSH and LQKENI. Trimming cost V 4 bases and J 3 bases; bases outside gene matches: 2. CDR3 length: 13 residues. The sequenced CDR3 bases are TGTGCCAGCTCACGGGGACAGGACTACGAG. Amino acid sequence: CASSRGQDYE. The whole CDR3 sequence reads CASSRGQDYEQYF.

Regarding this clone: From the germline J gene comes the end of the CDR3, since the read stops 3 residues before it. The V call is TRBV19, the J call TRBJ1-6; 9 positions agree with TRBD1. The V gene end was trimmed by 6 bases and the J gene end by 5 bases; junction bases not matched to a gene: 5. CDR3 size: 15 residues. Germline V gives CDR1 LNHDA, CDR2 SQIVND (reference sequence). The CDR3 region is CASRKGQGNNSPLHF. The sequenced part of the CDR3 DNA is TGTGCCAGTAGGAAGGGACAGGGAAATAATTCACCC.

This clone registers medium-sized by frequency. The CDR3 end falls 3 residues outside the read, so it is completed with the germline J gene. The rearrangement joins TRBV5-1 to TRBJ2-5; 7 bases are a match to TRBD1. Trimming took 4 bases from V and 0 from J; bases not matched to a gene: 6. Germline V CDR1 and CDR2: SGHRS, YFSETQ. The CDR3 loop spans 15 amino acids. The CDR3 bases that were read are TGCGCCAGCAGCCCCACCAGGGGGAACCAAGAGACC. Encoded protein: CASSPTRGNQET. The full CDR3 sequence reads CASSPTRGNQETQYF. Combining the CDR3 with reference TRBV5-1 and TRBJ2-5 gives the whole variable domain KAGVTQTPRYLIKTRGQQVTLSCSPISGHRSVSWYQQTPGQGLQFLFEYFSETQRNKGNFPGRFSGRQFSNSRSEMNVSTLELGDSALYLCASSPTRGNQETQYFGPGTRLLVL.

The covered CDR3 bases are TGTGCCAGCAGTGAATCGGGGGGCAGATATCAGCCC. Amino acids: CASSESGGRYQP. The entire CDR3 is CASSESGGRYQPQHF. The J gene is TRBJ1-5, the V gene TRBV6-1; TRBD1 is a possible D gene (6 bases). The read terminates 3 residues before the CDR3 end, so the remaining end is supplied by the germline J gene. CDR1 is MNHNS and CDR2 is SASEGT in the germline V gene. CDR3 length equals 15 residues. The ends were cut back, 2 bases at V and 5 bases at J, with 13 bases in the middle.

Details on this clone: Read coverage stops 3 residues before the CDR3 terminus; the germline J gene supplies the remainder. This sequence joins TRBV29-1 and TRBJ2-1; TRBD1 matches at 7 bases. The CDR3 is 14 residues long. After removal of 0 bases from V and 6 bases from J, the junction contained 5 bases not matched to a gene. The germline CDR1 and CDR2 sequences are SQVTM and ANQGSEA. Partial CDR3 DNA: TGCAGCGTTGAAGAGACAGGGCTGGGCAATGAG. Translated: CSVEETGLGNE. The complete CDR3 protein is CSVEETGLGNEQFF.

Remarks on this clone: The read falls 3 residues short of the CDR3 end, and the missing part is taken from the germline J gene. V usage is TRBV7-2 and J usage is TRBJ2-3; no clear D gene. Trimming took off 5 bases at V and 6 bases at J, with 9 bases between the two ends. The V gene's germline CDR1 is SGHTA and CDR2 FQGNSA. The CDR3 totals 12 residues. CDR3 bases read: TGTGCCAGCAGCCTAGACACGGATACG. This translates into CASSLDTDT. The CDR3 as a whole reads CASSLDTDTQYF. Complete variable domain (other parts from reference TRBV7-2 and TRBJ2-3): GAGVSQSPSNKVTEKGKDVELRCDPISGHTALYWYRQSLGQGLEFLIYFQGNSAPDKSGLPSDRFSAERTGGSVSTLTIQRTQQEDSAVYLCASSLDTDTQYFGPGTRLTVL.

As concerns this clone: The read falls 3 residues short of the CDR3 end, and the missing part is taken from the germline J gene. The chain couples TRBV19 to TRBJ2-5; the match to TRBD1 covers 7 bases. Germline CDR1 LNHDA, CDR2 SQIVND (reference sequence). The CDR3 is 17 residues long. Trimming at V came to 6 bases and at J to 5 bases, leaving 18 bases not matched to a gene. Incomplete CDR3 DNA: TGTGCCAGTAGCCCTGGGCGACAGGGTCGGCGATCGGAGACC. Protein product: CASSPGRQGRRSET. The full CDR3 is CASSPGRQGRRSETQYF.

A word on this clone: The missing CDR3 end, 3 residues past where the read stops, is filled in from the germline J gene. This chain uses TRBV7-2 with TRBJ1-6, with a tentative D call TRBD1 (6 bases). The V gene lost 1 base and the J gene lost 10 bases, with 11 bases spanning the gap. CDR3 size: 14 residues. Germline lookup yields CDR1 SGHTA and CDR2 FQGNSA. CDR3 loop: CASSLGNTGSPLHF. The DNA read from the CDR3 is TGTGCCAGCAGCTTAGGAAATACAGGGTCACCC.

A remark on this clone: Sequencing ends 3 residues short of the CDR3 end; the germline J gene provides the rest. The V call is TRBV18, the J call TRBJ2-1; 11 bases fit TRBD1. In germline, CDR1 is KGHSH, CDR2 LQKENI. The CDR3 runs 15 residues. The V gene end was trimmed by 3 bases and the J gene end by 7 bases; junction bases not matched to a gene: 5. This CDR3 reads CASSPGQGGGNEQFF. CDR3 bases read: TGTGCCAGCTCACCGGGACAGGGGGGTGGAAATGAG.

As regards this clone: The read ends 3 residues before the CDR3 terminus; that terminus is restored from the germline J gene. The rearrangement joins TRBV7-3 to TRBJ2-7, with 13 bases aligning to TRBD2. The V gene end was trimmed by 5 bases and the J gene end by 5 bases; junction bases not matched to a gene: 9. Per germline, CDR1 SGHTA and CDR2 FQGTGA. This CDR3 contains 16 residues. The CDR3 spells CASSRQGLAGLNEQYF. The CDR3 DNA, read in part, is TGTGCCAGCAGCCGACAGGGACTAGCGGGGCTTAACGAG.

A note on this clone: The read falls 3 residues short of the CDR3 end, and the missing part is taken from the germline J gene. The chain has TRBV5-1 and TRBJ2-5, with 7 bases that match TRBD2. Germline CDR1 and CDR2: SGHRS and YFSETQ. Trimming at V came to 4 bases and at J to 4 bases, leaving 7 bases not matched to a gene. The CDR3 spans 14 residues. CDR3 DNA (partial): TGCGCCAGCAGCCCTGGACTAGAGGGAGAGACC. Translated: CASSPGLEGET. The entire CDR3 sequence reads CASSPGLEGETQYF.

CDR3 DNA (partial): TGTGCCAGTAGTATAGTCAGCGGGGGTGCAGATACG. Its protein product is CASSIVSGGADT. From start to end, the CDR3 is CASSIVSGGADTQYF. This chain links TRBV19 with TRBJ2-3, with 8 bases identical to TRBD2. The read terminates 3 residues ahead of where the CDR3 ends, so the germline J gene completes it. V trimming: 1 base; J trimming: 4 bases; junction bases outside the gene matches: 4. There are 15 residues in the CDR3. Germline CDR1 is LNHDA and CDR2 is SQIVND (reference sequence).

A remark on this clone: The read comes to an end 3 residues before the CDR3 does, leaving the germline J gene to fill in the end. This chain links TRBV19 with TRBJ2-1; 11 positions match TRBD2. Trimming at V came to 4 bases and at J to 8 bases, leaving 7 bases not matched to a gene. Germline values: CDR1 LNHDA, CDR2 SQIVND (reference sequence). The CDR3 loop spans 15 amino acids. The DNA read from the CDR3 is TGTGCCAGTAGTAGAGGACTAGCGGGTACATATGAG. It yields the protein CASSRGLAGTYE. The entire CDR3 reads CASSRGLAGTYEQFF.